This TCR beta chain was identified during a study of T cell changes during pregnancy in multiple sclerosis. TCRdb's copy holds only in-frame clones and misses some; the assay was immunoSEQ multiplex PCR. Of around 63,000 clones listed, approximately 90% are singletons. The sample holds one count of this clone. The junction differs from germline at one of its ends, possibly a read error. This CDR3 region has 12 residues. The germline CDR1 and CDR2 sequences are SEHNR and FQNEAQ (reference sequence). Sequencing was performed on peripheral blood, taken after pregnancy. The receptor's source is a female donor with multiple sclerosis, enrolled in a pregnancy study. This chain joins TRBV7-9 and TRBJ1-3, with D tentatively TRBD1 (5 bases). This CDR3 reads CASSPAGPLGDF. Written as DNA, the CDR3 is TGTGCCAGCAGCCCAGCGGGACCTCTCGGAGATTTT.